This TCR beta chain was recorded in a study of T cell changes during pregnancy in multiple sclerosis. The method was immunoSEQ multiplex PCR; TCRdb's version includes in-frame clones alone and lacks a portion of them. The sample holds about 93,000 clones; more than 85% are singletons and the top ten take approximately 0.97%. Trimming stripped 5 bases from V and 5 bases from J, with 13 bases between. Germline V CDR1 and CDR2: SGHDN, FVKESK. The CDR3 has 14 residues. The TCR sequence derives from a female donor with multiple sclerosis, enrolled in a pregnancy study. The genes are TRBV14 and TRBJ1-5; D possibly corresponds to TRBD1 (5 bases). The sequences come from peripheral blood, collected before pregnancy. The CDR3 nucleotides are TGTGCCAGCAGCTTAGGAGGGACCGATCAGCCCCAGCATTTT. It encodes CASSLGGTDQPQHF.